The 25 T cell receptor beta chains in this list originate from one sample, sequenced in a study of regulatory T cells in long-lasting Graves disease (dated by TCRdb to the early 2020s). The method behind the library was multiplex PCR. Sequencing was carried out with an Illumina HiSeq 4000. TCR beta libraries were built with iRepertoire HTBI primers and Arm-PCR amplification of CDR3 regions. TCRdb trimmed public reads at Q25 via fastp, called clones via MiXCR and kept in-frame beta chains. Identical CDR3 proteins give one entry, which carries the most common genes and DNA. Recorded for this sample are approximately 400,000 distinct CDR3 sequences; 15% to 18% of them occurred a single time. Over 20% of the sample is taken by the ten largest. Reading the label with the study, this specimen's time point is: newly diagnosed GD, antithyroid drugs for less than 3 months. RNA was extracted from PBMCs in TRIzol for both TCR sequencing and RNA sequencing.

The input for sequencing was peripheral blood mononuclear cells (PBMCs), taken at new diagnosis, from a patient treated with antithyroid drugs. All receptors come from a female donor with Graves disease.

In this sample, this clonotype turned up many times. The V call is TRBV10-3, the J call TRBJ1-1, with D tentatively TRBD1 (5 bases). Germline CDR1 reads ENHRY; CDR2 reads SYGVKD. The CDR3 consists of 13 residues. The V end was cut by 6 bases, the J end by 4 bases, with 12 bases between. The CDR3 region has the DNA TGTGCCATCAGAGGGGACGGGGCCACTGAAGCTTTCTTT. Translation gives CAIRGDGATEAFF.

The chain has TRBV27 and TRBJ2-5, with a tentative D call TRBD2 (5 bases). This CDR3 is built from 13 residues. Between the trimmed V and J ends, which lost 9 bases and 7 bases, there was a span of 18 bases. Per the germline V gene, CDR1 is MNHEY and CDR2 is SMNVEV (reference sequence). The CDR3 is CASRRTARGTQYF. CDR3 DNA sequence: TGTGCCAGTAGGCGAACGGCCCGGGGGACCCAGTACTTC.

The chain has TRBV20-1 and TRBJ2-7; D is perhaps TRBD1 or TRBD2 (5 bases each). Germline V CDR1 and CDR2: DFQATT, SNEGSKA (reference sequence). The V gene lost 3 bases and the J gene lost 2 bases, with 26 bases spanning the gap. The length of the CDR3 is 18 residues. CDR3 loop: CSARHRPALGPQAYEQYF. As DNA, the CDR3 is TGCAGTGCTAGGCATCGCCCGGCTCTGGGACCACAAGCCTACGAGCAGTACTTC.

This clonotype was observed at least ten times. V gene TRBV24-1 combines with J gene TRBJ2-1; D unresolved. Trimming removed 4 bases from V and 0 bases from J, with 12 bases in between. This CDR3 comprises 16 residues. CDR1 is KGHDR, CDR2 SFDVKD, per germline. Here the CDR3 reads CATSDPDASSYNEQFF. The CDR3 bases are TGTGCCACCAGTGACCCGGACGCAAGCTCCTACAATGAGCAGTTCTTC.

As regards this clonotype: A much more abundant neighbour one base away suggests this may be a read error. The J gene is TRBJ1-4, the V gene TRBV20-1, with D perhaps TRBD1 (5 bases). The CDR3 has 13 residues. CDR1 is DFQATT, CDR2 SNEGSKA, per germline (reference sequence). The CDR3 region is CSARGGTNERLFF. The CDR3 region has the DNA TGCAGTGCTCGTGGGGGAACTAATGAAAGACTGTTTTTT.

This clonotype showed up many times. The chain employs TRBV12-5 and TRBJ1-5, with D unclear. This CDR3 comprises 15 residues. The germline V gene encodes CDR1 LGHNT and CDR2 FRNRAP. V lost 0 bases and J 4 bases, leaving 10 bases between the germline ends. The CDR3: CASGLVLNGNQPQHF. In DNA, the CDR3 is TGTGCTAGTGGTTTGGTACTTAACGGGAATCAGCCCCAGCATTTT.

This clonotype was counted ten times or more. For the CDR3, the DNA is TGTGCCAGCAGCCGACAGGGGCTCAATGAGCAGTTCTTC. Protein sequence: CASSRQGLNEQFF. The chain links TRBV12-3 or TRBV12-4 to TRBJ2-1; 8 bases are shared with TRBD1. Trimming removed 6 bases from V and 6 bases from J; junction bases left unmatched: 4. There are 13 residues in the CDR3.

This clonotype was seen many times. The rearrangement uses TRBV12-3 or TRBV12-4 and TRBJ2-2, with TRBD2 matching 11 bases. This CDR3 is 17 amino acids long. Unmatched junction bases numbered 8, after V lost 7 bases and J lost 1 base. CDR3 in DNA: TGTGCCAGCACTGATGCCCTAGCGGGAGGGAACACCGGGGAGCTGTTTTTT. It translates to CASTDALAGGNTGELFF.

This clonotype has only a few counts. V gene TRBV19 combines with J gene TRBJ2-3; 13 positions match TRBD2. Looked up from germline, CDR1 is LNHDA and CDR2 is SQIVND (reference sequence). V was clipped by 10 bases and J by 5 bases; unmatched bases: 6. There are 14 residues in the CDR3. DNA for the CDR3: TGTGCCATCGGACTAGCGGGAGTCGGAGATACGCAGTATTTT. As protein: CAIGLAGVGDTQYF.

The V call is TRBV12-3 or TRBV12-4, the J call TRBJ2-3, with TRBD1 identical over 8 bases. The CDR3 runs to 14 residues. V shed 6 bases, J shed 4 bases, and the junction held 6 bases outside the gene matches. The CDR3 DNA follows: TGTGCCAGCAGCTCCAACAGGGGGGCAGATACGCAGTATTTT. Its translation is CASSSNRGADTQYF.

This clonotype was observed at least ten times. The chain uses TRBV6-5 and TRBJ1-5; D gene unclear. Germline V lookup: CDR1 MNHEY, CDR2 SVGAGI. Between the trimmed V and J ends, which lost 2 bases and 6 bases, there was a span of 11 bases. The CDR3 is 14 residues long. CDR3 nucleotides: TGTGCCAGCAGTTACGATGGAATTGGTCAGCCCCAGCATTTT. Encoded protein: CASSYDGIGQPQHF.

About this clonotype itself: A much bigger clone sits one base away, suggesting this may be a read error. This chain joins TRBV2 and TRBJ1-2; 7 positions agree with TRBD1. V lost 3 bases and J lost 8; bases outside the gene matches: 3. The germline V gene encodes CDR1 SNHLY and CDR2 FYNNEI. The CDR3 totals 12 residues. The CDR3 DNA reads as TGTGCCAGCAGTGACATGACAGGGGGCTACACCTTC. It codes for CASSDMTGGYTF.

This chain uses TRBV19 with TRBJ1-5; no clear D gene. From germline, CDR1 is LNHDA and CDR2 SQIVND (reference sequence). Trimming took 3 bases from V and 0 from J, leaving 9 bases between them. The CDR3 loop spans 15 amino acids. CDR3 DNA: TGTGCCAGTAGTATCTACAGCCATAGCAATCAGCCCCAGCATTTT. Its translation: CASSIYSHSNQPQHF.

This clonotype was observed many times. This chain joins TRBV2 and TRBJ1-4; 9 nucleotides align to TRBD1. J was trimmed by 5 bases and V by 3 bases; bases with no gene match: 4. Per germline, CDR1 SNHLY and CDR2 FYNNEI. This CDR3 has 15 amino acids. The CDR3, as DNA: TGTGCCAGCAGTGACCCGACAGGGGGAAATGAAAAACTGTTTTTT. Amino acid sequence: CASSDPTGGNEKLFF.

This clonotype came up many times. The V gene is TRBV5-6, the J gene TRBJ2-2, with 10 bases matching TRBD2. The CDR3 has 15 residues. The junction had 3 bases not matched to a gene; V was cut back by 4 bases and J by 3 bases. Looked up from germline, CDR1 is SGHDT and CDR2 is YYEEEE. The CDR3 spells CASSAGLAHTGELFF. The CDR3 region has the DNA TGTGCCAGCAGCGCGGGACTAGCGCACACCGGGGAGCTGTTTTTT. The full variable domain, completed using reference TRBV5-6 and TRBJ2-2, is DAGVTQSPTHLIKTRGQQVTLRCSPKSGHDTVSWYQQALGQGPQFIFQYYEEEERQRGNFPDRFSGHQFPNYSSELNVNALLLGDSALYLCASSAGLAHTGELFFGEGSRLTVL.

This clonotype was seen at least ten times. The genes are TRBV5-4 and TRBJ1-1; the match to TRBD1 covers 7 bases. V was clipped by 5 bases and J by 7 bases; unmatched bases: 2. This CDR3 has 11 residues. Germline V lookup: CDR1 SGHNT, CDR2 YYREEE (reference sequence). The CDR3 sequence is CASSQGGEAFF. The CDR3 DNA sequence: TGTGCCAGCAGTCAGGGGGGTGAAGCTTTCTTT.

Here the CDR3 reads CASRPGSSNQPQHF. DNA of the CDR3: TGTGCCAGCAGACCGGGATCTAGCAATCAGCCCCAGCATTTT. The V gene is TRBV12-3 or TRBV12-4, the J gene TRBJ1-5, with D uncertain. CDR3 length equals 14 residues. Trimming took 6 bases from V and 0 from J, leaving 9 bases between them.

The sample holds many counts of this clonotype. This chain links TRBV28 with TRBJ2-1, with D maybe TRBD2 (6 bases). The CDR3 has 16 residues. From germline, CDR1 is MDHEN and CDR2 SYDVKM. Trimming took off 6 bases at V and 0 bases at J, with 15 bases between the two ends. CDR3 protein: CASSSLAASSYNEQFF. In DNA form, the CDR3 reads TGTGCCAGCAGCTCCTTAGCGGCTAGCTCCTACAATGAGCAGTTCTTC.

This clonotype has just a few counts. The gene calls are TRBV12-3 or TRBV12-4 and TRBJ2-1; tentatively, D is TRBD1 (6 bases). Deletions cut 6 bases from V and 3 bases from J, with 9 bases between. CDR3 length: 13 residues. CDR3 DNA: TGTGCCAGCAGCGGACAGAACTACAATGAGCAGTTCTTC. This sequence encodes CASSGQNYNEQFF.

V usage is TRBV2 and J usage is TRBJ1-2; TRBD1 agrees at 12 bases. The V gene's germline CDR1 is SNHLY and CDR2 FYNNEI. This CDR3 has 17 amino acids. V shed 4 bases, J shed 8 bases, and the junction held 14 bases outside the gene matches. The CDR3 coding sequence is TGTGCCAGCAGTGTTTCCGGGACAGGGGGCTTCGTTTTAGGCTACACCTTC. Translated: CASSVSGTGGFVLGYTF.

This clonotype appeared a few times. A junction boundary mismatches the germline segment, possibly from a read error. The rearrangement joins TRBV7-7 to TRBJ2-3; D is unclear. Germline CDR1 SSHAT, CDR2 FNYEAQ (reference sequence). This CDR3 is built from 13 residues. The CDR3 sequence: CASSLALSDTQYF. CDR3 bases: TGTGCTAGCAGCTTAGCTCTCTCAGATACGCAGTATTTT.

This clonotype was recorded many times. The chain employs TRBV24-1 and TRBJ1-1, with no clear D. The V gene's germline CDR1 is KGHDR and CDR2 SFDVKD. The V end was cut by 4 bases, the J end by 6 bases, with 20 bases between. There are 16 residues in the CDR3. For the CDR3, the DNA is TGTGCCACCAGTGACACGGTGGAGGGTAAAAGTCCTGAAGCTTTCTTT. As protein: CATSDTVEGKSPEAFF.

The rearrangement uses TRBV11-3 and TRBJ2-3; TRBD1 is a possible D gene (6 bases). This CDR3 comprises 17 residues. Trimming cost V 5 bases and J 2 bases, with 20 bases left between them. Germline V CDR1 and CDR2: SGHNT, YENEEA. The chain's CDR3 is CASSHLRDTYLTDTQYF. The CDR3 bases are TGTGCCAGCAGCCACCTCCGGGACACTTATCTCACAGATACGCAGTATTTT.

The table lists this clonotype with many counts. This CDR3 is CASSFGQGSNQPQHF. The CDR3 DNA reads as TGTGCCAGCAGTTTTGGACAGGGGAGCAATCAGCCCCAGCATTTT. This rearrangement joins TRBV28 to TRBJ1-5, with TRBD1 matching over 9 bases. CDR1 is MDHEN, CDR2 SYDVKM, per germline. This CDR3 contains 15 residues. Unmatched junction bases numbered 1, after V lost 3 bases and J lost 1 base.

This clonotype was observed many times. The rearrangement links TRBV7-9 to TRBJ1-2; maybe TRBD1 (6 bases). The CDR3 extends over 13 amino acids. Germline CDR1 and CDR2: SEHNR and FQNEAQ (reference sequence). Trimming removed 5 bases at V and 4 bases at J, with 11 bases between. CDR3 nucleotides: TGTGCCAGCAGCCGAGGACAGAGCTATGGCTACACCTTC. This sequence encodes CASSRGQSYGYTF.